Sequencing of this T cell receptor (beta chain) was carried out in a study of cytomegalovirus exposure and HLA in healthy donors. Method: immunoSEQ multiplex PCR; TCRdb's copy keeps in-frame clones and lacks some. Of 90,000 or so clones listed, 85% are singletons. This CDR3 comprises 13 residues. The V gene's germline CDR1 is MNHEY and CDR2 SMNVEV (reference sequence). The ends were cut back, 5 bases at V and 5 bases at J, with 12 bases in the middle. The table lists this clone with a count of one. The sequenced sample was PBMCs. The clonotype comes from a man aged 18 to 30 in good health and CMV-seropositive. The genes are TRBV27 and TRBJ2-5, with TRBD1 as a possible D gene (5 bases). CDR3 in amino acids: CASSPRKGETQYF. For the CDR3, the DNA is TGTGCCAGCAGTCCCCGGAAGGGGGAGACCCAGTACTTC.